Below are 3 T cell receptor beta chains sequenced from a single sample in a study of response to subunit inactivated influenza vaccine. Using its own MiXCR run on the RT-PCR reads, TCRdb lists one record per CDR3 protein. The table records about 240,000 distinct CDR3 sequences, approximately 12% of them present only once. This sample comprised non-naive T cells sorted from PBMCs, obtained around 14 days before vaccination. All receptors come from a man in his forties or fifties who received an inactivated influenza vaccine.

The chain combines TRBV30 with TRBJ1-1; no firm D call. V lost 1 base, J lost 4 bases, and 16 bases lay in between. Germline CDR1 and CDR2: GTSNPN and SVGIG (reference sequence). The CDR3 sequence is 15 residues long. Here the CDR3 reads CAWSGGAGRGTEAFF. In DNA, the CDR3 is TGTGCCTGGAGTGGGGGTGCAGGCCGGGGCACTGAAGCTTTCTTT.

J is TRBJ2-3 and V is TRBV6-1; 13 positions match TRBD2. Germline CDR1 is MNHNS and CDR2 is SASEGT. The CDR3 is 16 residues long. V was pared by 6 bases and J by 6 bases, with 9 bases of the junction left unmatched. The CDR3 region is CASSNGLAGDRDTQYF. In DNA form, the CDR3 reads TGTGCCAGCAGCAACGGACTAGCGGGGGATCGGGATACGCAGTATTTT.

The CDR3 region is CAWRRWLAGGPYNEQFF. In DNA form, the CDR3 reads TGTGCCTGGAGGAGGTGGCTAGCGGGGGGCCCCTACAATGAGCAGTTCTTC. This chain links TRBV30 with TRBJ2-1; 11 positions agree with TRBD2. Germline V lookup: CDR1 GTSNPN, CDR2 SVGIG (reference sequence). After removal of 3 bases from V and 2 bases from J, the junction contained 9 bases not matched to a gene. The CDR3 length is 17 residues.